This T cell receptor beta chain is from a study of blood T cells in healthy people across ages. It was with a sample-barcoded 5' primer and a J-beta primer mix that a second PCR of about 6 to 12 cycles was run. Unique molecular identifiers of 12 random nucleotides labeled each cDNA. Each single sample gave us at least 2.5 million CDR3-containing paired-end reads. TCRdb redid the calling of the 5' RACE reads with MiXCR, one entry per CDR3 protein. The top ten clones hold roughly 23% of a sample with 1.8 million or so distinct CDR3 sequences, about 39% of them seen once. With 7 bases removed from V and 3 bases from J, the gap between germline ends came to 10 bases. Germline V gene lookup returns CDR1 SQVTM and CDR2 ANQGSEA. CDR3 length equals 12 residues. Points on this clonotype: No antigen is known for it.

Whole-study results and caveats: A strong correlation between TCR beta diversity and naive T cell percentage was seen. Roughly linear declines in TCR beta diversity per million T cells occurred with age.

The chain carries TRBV29-1 and TRBJ1-3, with no clear D. The origin of this receptor is a human donor in good health. What was sequenced was blood. The CDR3 nucleotides are TGCAGCGCCATCAACAGTGGAAACACCATATATTTT. Translating gives CSAINSGNTIYF.